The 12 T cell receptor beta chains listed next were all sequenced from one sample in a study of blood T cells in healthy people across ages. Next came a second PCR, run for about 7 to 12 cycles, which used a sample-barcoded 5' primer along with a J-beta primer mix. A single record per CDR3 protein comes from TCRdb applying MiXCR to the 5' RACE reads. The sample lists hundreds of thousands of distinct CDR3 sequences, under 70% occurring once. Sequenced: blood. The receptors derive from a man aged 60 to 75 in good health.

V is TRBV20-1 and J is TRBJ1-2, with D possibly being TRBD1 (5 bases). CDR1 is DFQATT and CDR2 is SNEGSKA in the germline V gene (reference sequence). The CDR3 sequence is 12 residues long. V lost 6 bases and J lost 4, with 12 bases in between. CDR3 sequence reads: CSATGRSYGYTF. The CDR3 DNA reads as TGCAGTGCCACGGGACGGTCCTATGGCTACACCTTC.

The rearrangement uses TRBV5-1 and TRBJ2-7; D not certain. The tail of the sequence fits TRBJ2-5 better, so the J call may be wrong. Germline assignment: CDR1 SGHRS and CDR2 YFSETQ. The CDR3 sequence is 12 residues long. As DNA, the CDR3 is TGCGCCAGCACCTCCCTCAGTGAGACCCAGTACTTC. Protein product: CASTSLSETQYF.

CDR3 DNA sequence: TGTGCCAGCAGTTTTGGACAGGGATTCTATGGCTACACCTTC. It codes for CASSFGQGFYGYTF. The rearrangement uses TRBV27 and TRBJ1-2, with TRBD1 identical over 8 bases. The V gene end was trimmed by 3 bases and the J gene end by 4 bases; junction bases not matched to a gene: 4. CDR1 and CDR2 (germline): MNHEY, SMNVEV (reference sequence). CDR3 size: 14 residues.

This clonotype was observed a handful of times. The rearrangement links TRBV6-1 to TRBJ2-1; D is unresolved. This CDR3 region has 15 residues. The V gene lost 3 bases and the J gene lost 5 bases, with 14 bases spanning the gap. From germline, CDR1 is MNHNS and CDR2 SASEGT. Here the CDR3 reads CASSDQPNWNNEQFF. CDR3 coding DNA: TGTGCCAGCAGTGACCAGCCGAATTGGAACAATGAGCAGTTCTTC.

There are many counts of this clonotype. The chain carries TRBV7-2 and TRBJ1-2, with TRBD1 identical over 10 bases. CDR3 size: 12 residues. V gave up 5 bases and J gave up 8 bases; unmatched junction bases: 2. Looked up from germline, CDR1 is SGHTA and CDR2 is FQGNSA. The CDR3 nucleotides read TGTGCCAGCAGCCGGGACAGGGGAGGCTACACCTTC. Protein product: CASSRDRGGYTF.

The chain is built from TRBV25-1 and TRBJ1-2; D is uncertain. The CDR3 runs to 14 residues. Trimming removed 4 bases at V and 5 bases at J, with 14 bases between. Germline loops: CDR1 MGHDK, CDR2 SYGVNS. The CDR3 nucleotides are TGTGCCAGCAGTGGAATCGTCAGCCTGTATGGCTACACCTTC. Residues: CASSGIVSLYGYTF.

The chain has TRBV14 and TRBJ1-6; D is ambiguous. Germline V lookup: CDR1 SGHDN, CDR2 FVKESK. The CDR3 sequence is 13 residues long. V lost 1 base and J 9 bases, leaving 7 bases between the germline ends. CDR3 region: CASSQGWSSPLHF. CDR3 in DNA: TGTGCCAGCAGCCAAGGCTGGAGTTCACCCCTCCACTTT.

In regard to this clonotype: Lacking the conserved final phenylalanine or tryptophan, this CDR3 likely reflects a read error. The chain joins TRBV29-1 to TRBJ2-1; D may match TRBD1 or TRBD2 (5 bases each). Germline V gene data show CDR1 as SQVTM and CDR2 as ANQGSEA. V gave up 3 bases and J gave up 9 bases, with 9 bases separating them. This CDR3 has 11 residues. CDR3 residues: CSVDRAGEQFS. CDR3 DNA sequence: TGCAGCGTTGACAGGGCGGGTGAGCAGTTCTCC.

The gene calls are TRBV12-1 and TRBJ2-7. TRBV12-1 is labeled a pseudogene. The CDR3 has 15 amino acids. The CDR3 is CASSFEPSQTYEQYF. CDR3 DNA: TGTGCCAGCAGCTTTGAACCGAGTCAAACCTACGAGCAGTACTTC.

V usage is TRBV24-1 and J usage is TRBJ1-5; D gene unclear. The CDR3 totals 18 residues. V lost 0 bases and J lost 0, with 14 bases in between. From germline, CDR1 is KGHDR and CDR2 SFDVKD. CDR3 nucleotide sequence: TGTGCCACCAGTGATTTGTGCTCTTTGGACGGTAGCAATCAGCCCCAGCATTTT. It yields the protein CATSDLCSLDGSNQPQHF.

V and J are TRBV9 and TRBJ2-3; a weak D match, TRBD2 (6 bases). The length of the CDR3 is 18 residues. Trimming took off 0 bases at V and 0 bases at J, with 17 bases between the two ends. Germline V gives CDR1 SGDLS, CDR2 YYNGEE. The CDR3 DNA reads TGTGCCAGCAGCGTAGAAGGGAGGACTACGATTAGCACAGATACGCAGTATTTT. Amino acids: CASSVEGRTTISTDTQYF.

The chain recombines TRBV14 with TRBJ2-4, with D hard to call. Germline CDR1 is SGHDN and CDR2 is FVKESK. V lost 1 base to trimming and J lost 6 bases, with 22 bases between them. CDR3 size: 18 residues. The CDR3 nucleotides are TGTGCCAGCAGCCAAGGTATGGGCTACCAAGCAGTCCGAAACATTCAGTACTTC. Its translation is CASSQGMGYQAVRNIQYF.